This T cell receptor (beta chain) was identified during a study of T cells in Graves' hyperthyroidism and ophthalmopathy. V was cut by 0 bases and J by 6 bases, with 11 bases left in between. The germline V gene has CDR1 MNHEY and CDR2 SVGAGI. This CDR3 has 14 amino acids. Findings of the study overall: Most thyroid clonotypes expanded above 0.001 appeared in blood too.

TCR beta CDR3 regions were amplified from RNA transcripts. The TCR CDR3 was amplified in a first-round RT-PCR using the HTBI primer set. TCRdb analysed the multiplex PCR reads with MiXCR anew, one entry per CDR3 protein. In the table there are about 280,000 distinct CDR3 sequences, 25% to 30% of which are singletons. Each patient was aged 18 to 65 and had newly diagnosed hyperthyroidism of under 2 months' duration. As concerns this clonotype: What it recognizes is unknown.

The sequencing sample was made of blood. The receptor was derived from a middle-aged man with Graves' hyperthyroidism that later progressed to Graves' ophthalmopathy. The V and J genes are TRBV6-5 and TRBJ1-2, with D unresolved. The CDR3 region has the DNA TGTGCCAGCAGTTACTCTGGAGGTCGCCATGGCTACACCTTC. Translated, it gives CASSYSGGRHGYTF.